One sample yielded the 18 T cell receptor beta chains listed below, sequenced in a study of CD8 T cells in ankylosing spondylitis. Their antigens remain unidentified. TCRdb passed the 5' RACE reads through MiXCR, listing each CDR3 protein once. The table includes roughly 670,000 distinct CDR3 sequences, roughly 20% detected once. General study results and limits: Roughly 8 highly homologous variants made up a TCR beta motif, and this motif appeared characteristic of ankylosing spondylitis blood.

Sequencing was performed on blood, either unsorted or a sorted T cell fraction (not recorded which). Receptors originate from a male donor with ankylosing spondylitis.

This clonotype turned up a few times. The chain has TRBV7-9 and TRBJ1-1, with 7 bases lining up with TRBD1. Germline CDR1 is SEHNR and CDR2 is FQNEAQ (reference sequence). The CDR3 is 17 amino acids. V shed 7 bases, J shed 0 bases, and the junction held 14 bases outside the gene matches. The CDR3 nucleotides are TGTGCCAGCACAAATGGACAGGCGGGCTATTTGAACACTGAAGCTTTCTTT. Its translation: CASTNGQAGYLNTEAFF.

CDR3 nucleotide sequence: TGCAGTGCTAGAGATCCGGGGCAGGGGGTGGCCTACGAGCAGTACTTC. It specifies CSARDPGQGVAYEQYF. This chain joins TRBV20-1 and TRBJ2-7; 7 bases are a match to TRBD1. CDR1 is DFQATT, CDR2 SNEGSKA, per germline (reference sequence). CDR3 size: 16 residues. V lost 0 bases, J lost 2 bases, and 10 bases stayed unmatched.

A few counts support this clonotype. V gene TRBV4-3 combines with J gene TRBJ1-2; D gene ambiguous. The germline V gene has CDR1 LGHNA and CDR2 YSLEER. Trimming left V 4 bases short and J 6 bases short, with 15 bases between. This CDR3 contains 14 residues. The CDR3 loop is CASSPSGGSHGYTF. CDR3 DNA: TGCGCCAGCAGCCCTTCCGGAGGGTCCCATGGCTACACCTTC.

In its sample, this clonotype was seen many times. CDR3 in DNA: TGTGCCAGCAAGGGGACAGTGAATTCACCCCTCCACTTT. Translated, it gives CASKGTVNSPLHF. This chain uses TRBV6-1 with TRBJ1-6; TRBD1 agrees at 7 bases. CDR1 is MNHNS, CDR2 SASEGT, per germline. The V and J ends lost 7 bases and 7 bases, in that order; junction bases with no gene match: 4. This CDR3 has 13 amino acids.

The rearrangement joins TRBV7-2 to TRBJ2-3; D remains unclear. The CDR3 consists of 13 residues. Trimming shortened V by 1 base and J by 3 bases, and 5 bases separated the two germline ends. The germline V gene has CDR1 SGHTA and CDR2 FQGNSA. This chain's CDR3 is CASSLDWTDTQYF. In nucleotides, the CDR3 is TGTGCCAGCAGCTTAGATTGGACAGATACGCAGTATTTT.

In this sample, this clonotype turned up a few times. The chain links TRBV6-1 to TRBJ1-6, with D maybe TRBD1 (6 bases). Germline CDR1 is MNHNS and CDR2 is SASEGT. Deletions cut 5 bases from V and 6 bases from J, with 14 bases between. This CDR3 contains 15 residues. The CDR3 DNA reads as TGTGCCAGCAGTCGTCGGACAGAGATTAATTCACCCCTCCACTTT. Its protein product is CASSRRTEINSPLHF.

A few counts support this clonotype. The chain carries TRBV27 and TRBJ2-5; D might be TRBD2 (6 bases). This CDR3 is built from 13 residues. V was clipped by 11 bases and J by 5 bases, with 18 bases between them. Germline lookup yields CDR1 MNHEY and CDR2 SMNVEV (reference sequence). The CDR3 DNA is TGTGCCGCCCAAGGAGGGGAGTGGGAGACCCAGTACTTC. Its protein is CAAQGGEWETQYF.

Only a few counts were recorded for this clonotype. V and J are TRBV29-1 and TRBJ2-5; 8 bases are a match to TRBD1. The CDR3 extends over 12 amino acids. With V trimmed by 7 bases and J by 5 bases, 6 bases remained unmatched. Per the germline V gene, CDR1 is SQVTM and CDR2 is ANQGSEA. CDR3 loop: CSALTGAETQYF. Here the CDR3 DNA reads TGCAGCGCGCTGACAGGGGCCGAGACCCAGTACTTC.

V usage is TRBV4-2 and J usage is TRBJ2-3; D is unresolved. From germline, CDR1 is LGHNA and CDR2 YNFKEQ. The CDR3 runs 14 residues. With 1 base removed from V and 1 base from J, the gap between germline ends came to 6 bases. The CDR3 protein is CASSQAARTDTQYF. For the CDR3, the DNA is TGTGCCAGCAGCCAAGCGGCTCGCACAGATACGCAGTATTTT.

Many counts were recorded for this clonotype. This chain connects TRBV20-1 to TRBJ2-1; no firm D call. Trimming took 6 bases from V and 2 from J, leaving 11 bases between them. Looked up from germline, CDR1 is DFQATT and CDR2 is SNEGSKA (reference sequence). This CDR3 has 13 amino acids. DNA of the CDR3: TGCAGTGCCCCTACCGGAACCTACAATGAGCAGTTCTTC. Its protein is CSAPTGTYNEQFF.

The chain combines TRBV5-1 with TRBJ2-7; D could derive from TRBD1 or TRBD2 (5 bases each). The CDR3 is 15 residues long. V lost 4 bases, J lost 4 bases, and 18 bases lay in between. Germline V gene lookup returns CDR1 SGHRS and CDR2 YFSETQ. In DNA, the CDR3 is TGCGCCAGCAGCGTCGGTGGGGGATTGAGTTACGAGCAGTACTTC. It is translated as CASSVGGGLSYEQYF.

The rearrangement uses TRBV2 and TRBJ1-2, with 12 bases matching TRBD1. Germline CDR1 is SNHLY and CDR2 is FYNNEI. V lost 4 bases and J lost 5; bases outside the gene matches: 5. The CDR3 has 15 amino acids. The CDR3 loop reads CASSGGTGGVYGYTF. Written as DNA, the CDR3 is TGTGCCAGCAGTGGCGGGACAGGGGGCGTGTATGGCTACACCTTC.

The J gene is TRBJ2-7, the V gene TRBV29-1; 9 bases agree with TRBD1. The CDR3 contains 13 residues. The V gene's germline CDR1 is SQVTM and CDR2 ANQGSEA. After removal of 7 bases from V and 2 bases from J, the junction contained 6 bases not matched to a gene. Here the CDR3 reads CSGQQGATYEQYF. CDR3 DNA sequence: TGCAGCGGGCAACAGGGGGCCACCTACGAGCAGTACTTC.

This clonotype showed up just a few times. Here the CDR3 reads CASLGTFNYGYTF. CDR3 in DNA: TGTGCCAGCCTGGGAACCTTTAACTATGGCTACACCTTC. The chain employs TRBV3-1 and TRBJ1-2; D is undetermined. The germline V gene encodes CDR1 LGHDT and CDR2 YNNKEL (reference sequence). The CDR3 spans 13 residues. V lost 8 bases and J 1 base, leaving 11 bases between the germline ends.

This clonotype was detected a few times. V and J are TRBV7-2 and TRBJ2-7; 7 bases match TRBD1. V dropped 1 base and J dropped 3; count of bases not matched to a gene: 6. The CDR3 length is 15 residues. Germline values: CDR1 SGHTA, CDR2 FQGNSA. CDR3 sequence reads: CASSLVPGGYYEQYF. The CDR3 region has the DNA TGTGCCAGCAGCTTAGTGCCAGGGGGATACTACGAGCAGTACTTC.

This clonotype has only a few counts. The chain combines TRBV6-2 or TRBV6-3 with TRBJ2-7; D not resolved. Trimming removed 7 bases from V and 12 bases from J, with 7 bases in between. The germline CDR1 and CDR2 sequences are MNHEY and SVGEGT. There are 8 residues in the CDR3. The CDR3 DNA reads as TGTGCCAGCATCCGGCCGTACTTC. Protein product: CASIRPYF.

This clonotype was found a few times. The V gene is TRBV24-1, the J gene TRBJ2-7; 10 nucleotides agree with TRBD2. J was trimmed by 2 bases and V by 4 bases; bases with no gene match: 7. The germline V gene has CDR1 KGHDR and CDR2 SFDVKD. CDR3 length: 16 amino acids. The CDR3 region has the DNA TGTGCCACCAGTGACCTAACGACTAGCGGGCCCTACGAGCAGTACTTC. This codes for CATSDLTTSGPYEQYF.

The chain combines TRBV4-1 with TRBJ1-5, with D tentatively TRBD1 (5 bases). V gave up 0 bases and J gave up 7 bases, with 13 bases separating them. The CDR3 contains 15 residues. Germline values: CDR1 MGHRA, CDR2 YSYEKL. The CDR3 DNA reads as TGCGCCAGCAGCCAAGATTCCCAGGGTGGCCAGCCCCAGCATTTT. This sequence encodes CASSQDSQGGQPQHF.